This record concerns one T cell receptor beta chain sequence. Its target is unknown. The sample is drawn from a study of OX40 agonist ivuxolimab in advanced cancers. About the study: Ivuxolimab is a fully human IgG2 antibody that activates OX40 (CD134). Patients achieving partial responses numbered three: one hepatocellular carcinoma case and two cutaneous melanoma cases.

Study findings and constraints: Individuals who were partial responders at 0.1-3.0 mg/kg had clonal expansion that ranked among the lowest.

Germline trimming cut 8 bases from V and 2 bases from J; bases unmatched to any gene: 2. Looked up from germline, CDR1 is SNHLY and CDR2 is FYNNEI. The CDR3 is made up of 14 amino acids. TCRdb's table, derived via immunoSEQ multiplex PCR, lists solely in-frame clones and lacks some. The repertoire includes roughly 53,000 clones, 80% to 85% of them detected once, and approximately 4.6% sits in the top ten. The genes are TRBV2 and TRBJ2-1; 11 bases map to TRBD2. Sequenced material: CD4+ or CD8+ T cells sorted from blood, taken in a trial of the OX40 agonist ivuxolimab. The sequence came from an adult with an advanced solid tumor such as melanoma, head and neck, liver or kidney cancer. For the CDR3, the DNA is TGTGCCAGCCTAGCGGGAGGCGCCTACAATGAGCAGTTCTTC. This encodes CASLAGGAYNEQFF.